This T cell receptor (beta chain) was found in a study of response to subunit inactivated influenza vaccine (dated by TCRdb to 2017 to 2018). With regard to the full study: To follow how T cells responded to a trivalent subunit inactivated influenza vaccine, the researchers relied on deep quantitative profiling of the T cell receptor repertoire.

The library was produced with RT-PCR. Sequencing was carried out with an Illumina HiSeq 2500. TCRdb reworked the public reads: Q25 trimming with fastp, MiXCR clone assembly, productive beta chains retained. Each entry merges the rows of one CDR3 protein and shows their most common DNA and genes. Recorded for this sample are about 700,000 distinct CDR3 sequences; about 15% of them occurred a single time. 5.5% to 8% of the sample is held by the ten biggest clonotypes. Note on this clonotype: Its cognate antigen has yet to be identified. No qualities accompany the bases; no much larger clone lies one base away.

The germline V gene (reference sequence) yields SEHNR for CDR1 and FQNEAQ for CDR2. V lost 5 bases and J lost 9 bases; the stretch between them is 18 bases long. From the cysteine through the phenylalanine, the CDR3 covers 14 amino acids. Kept here is only the CDR3 DNA, which spans 42 bases and is read in frame from base 1. Findings and caveats that apply to the study as a whole: According to the authors, only a limited number of new T cells may be recruited by each seasonal influenza vaccination.

The sequence is built from TRBV7-9 and TRBJ2-3; the D gene assignment is perhaps TRBD1 or TRBD2, with each matching 5 bases. The sequence was obtained from a man aged 50 or older who received an inactivated influenza vaccine. Donor details come from another sample of the same person, matched by shared clones. Here the sequenced sample was PBMCs from blood, taken 14 to 15 days before vaccination. The CDR3 sequence is CASSVDGAYGTQYF. The DNA sequence reads TGTGCCAGCAGCGTGGACGGGGCGTACGGAACGCAGTATTTT.